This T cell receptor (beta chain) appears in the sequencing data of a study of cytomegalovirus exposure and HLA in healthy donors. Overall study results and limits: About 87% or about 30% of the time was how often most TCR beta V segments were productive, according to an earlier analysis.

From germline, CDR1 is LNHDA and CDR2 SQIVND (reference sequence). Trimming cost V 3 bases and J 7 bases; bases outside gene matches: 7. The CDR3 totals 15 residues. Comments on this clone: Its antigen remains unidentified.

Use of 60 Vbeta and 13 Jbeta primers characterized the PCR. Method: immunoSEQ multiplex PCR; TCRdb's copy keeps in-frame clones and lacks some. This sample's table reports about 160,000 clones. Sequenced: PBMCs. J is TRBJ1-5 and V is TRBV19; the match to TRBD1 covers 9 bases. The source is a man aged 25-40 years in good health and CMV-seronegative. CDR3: CASSMRQGGMQPQHF. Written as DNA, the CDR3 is TGTGCCAGTAGTATGCGACAGGGGGGTATGCAGCCCCAGCATTTT. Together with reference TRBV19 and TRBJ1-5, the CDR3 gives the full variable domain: DGGITQSPKYLFRKEGQNVTLSCEQNLNHDAMYWYRQDPGQGLRLIYYSQIVNDFQKGDIAEGYSVSREKKESFPLTVTSAQKNPTAFYLCASSMRQGGMQPQHFGDGTRLSIL.